This entry lists 21 T cell receptor beta chains sequenced from one sample in a study of T-cell reconstitution after alpha-beta-depleted transplantation in children. A library of TCRbeta sequences, prepared with unique molecular identifiers, was generated. TCRdb passed the PCR reads through MiXCR, listing each CDR3 protein once. The sample lists about 580,000 distinct CDR3 sequences, about 21% seen once, with roughly 14% in the top ten. The starting material was PBMCs, mostly from graft donor cells, obtained 360 days after TCRalphabeta/CD19-depleted stem cell transplant. The receptors were gathered from a boy in the first two years of life who had a stem cell transplant for acute myeloid leukemia, so the T cells may come from the graft donor.

This clonotype was observed at least ten times. The chain joins TRBV7-8 to TRBJ2-5; a possible D gene is TRBD1 (6 bases). The germline V gene encodes CDR1 SGHVS and CDR2 FQNEAQ. The CDR3 is 14 amino acids. Trimming removed 5 bases from V and 4 bases from J, with 14 bases in between. CDR3 in DNA: TGTGCCAGCAGCGCTGCCAGGGGTTTAGAGACCCAGTACTTC. Residues: CASSAARGLETQYF.

V and J are TRBV6-1 and TRBJ2-7; 9 bases map to TRBD1. V shed 3 bases, J shed 5 bases, and the junction held 11 bases outside the gene matches. Germline V CDR1 and CDR2: MNHNS, SASEGT. The CDR3 covers 16 residues. The CDR3 spells CASSDRGADRGHEQYF. Written as DNA, the CDR3 is TGTGCCAGCAGTGACCGAGGGGCGGACAGGGGACACGAGCAGTACTTC.

This clonotype was seen many times. CDR3 in amino acids: CSARFRIPRTDTQYF. The CDR3 DNA follows: TGCAGTGCTAGGTTCAGGATTCCCCGCACAGATACGCAGTATTTT. The chain carries TRBV20-1 and TRBJ2-3; D gene unclear. V lost 3 bases and J 1 base, leaving 14 bases between the germline ends. Germline V gene lookup returns CDR1 DFQATT and CDR2 SNEGSKA (reference sequence). The length of the CDR3 is 15 residues.

The chain joins TRBV5-1 to TRBJ1-6; 8 bases map to TRBD1. Germline V gene data show CDR1 as SGHRS and CDR2 as YFSETQ. The junction had 7 bases not matched to a gene; V was cut back by 4 bases and J by 7 bases. The CDR3 runs 15 residues. The CDR3 DNA reads TGCGCCAGCAGCGGCGGACAGGGCTCGAATTCACCCCTCCACTTT. It codes for CASSGGQGSNSPLHF.

This clonotype appeared a single time. CDR3 sequence reads: CATLSPPSGGNEQFF. The CDR3 nucleotides are TGTGCCACCCTTTCCCCGCCTAGCGGGGGCAATGAGCAGTTCTTC. This chain links TRBV6-4 with TRBJ2-1, with 10 bases identical to TRBD2. Germline V gene data show CDR1 as MRHNA and CDR2 as SNTAGT. J lost 6 bases, V lost 10 bases, and 12 bases had no gene match. This CDR3 spans 15 amino acids.

The table lists this clonotype with many counts. This chain connects TRBV7-2 to TRBJ1-6; no clear D gene. V lost 7 bases to trimming and J lost 7 bases, with 11 bases between them. Germline CDR1 and CDR2: SGHTA and FQGNSA. The CDR3 covers 13 residues. For the CDR3, the DNA is TGTGCCAGCAAACGGGGTGGCAATTCACCCCTCCACTTT. The encoded protein is CASKRGGNSPLHF.

This chain links TRBV12-5 with TRBJ2-3; D is undetermined. V lost 3 bases, J lost 0 bases, and 7 bases lay in between. Germline CDR1 is LGHNT and CDR2 is FRNRAP. This CDR3 has 14 amino acids. DNA for the CDR3: TGTGCTAGTGGTTTAGGGCGGAGCACAGATACGCAGTATTTT. Its translation: CASGLGRSTDTQYF. Full variable domain (missing parts from reference TRBV12-5 and TRBJ2-3): DARVTQTPRHKVTEMGQEVTMRCQPILGHNTVFWYRQTMMQGLELLAYFRNRAPLDDSGMPKDRFSAEMPDATLATLKIQPSEPRDSAVYFCASGLGRSTDTQYFGPGTRLTVL.

This clonotype was seen more than once but under ten times. The chain links TRBV5-1 to TRBJ1-3; D gene uncertain. V was clipped by 0 bases and J by 8 bases, with 9 bases between them. The CDR3 loop spans 13 amino acids. Germline-derived CDR1 and CDR2 are SGHRS and YFSETQ. The CDR3 spells CASSLGGDDTIYF. As DNA, the CDR3 is TGCGCCAGCAGCTTGGGTGGAGACGACACCATATATTTT.

Ten or more counts support this clonotype. This chain links TRBV12-3 or TRBV12-4 with TRBJ2-2; TRBD2 matches 12 bases. With V trimmed by 4 bases and J by 3 bases, 6 bases remained unmatched. The CDR3 runs 17 residues. Here the CDR3 reads CASSSTSGGPYTGELFF. CDR3 DNA: TGTGCCAGCAGTTCAACTAGCGGGGGGCCTTACACCGGGGAGCTGTTTTTT.

This clonotype appeared a single time. The chain carries TRBV12-3 or TRBV12-4 and TRBJ2-5; D gene ambiguous. V was trimmed by 6 bases and J by 8 bases, leaving 19 bases between them. This CDR3 has 14 residues. The CDR3 region is CASSFDVLISTQYF. The CDR3 DNA follows: TGTGCCAGCAGCTTTGACGTACTTATTTCTACCCAGTACTTC.

This clonotype came up many times. The V call is TRBV12-3 or TRBV12-4, the J call TRBJ1-5, with D possibly TRBD1 on 5 matching bases. V was shortened by 3 bases and J by 1 base, with 10 bases between the two germline ends. There are 15 residues in the CDR3. CDR3 protein: CASSFRGASNQPQHF. CDR3 nucleotide sequence: TGTGCCAGCAGTTTTAGAGGGGCCAGCAATCAGCCCCAGCATTTT.

This clonotype was seen at least ten times. V gene TRBV18 combines with J gene TRBJ1-5, with a weak D call TRBD1 (5 bases). CDR3 size: 16 residues. V was trimmed by 3 bases and J by 10 bases, leaving 22 bases between them. The germline gives CDR1 KGHSH, CDR2 LQKENI. The DNA of the CDR3 is TGTGCCAGCTCACCGCGACAGCTATCGGCGCGTGGTCCCCAGCATTTT. Encoded protein: CASSPRQLSARGPQHF.

In this sample, this clonotype turned up a few times. The rearrangement links TRBV15 to TRBJ2-3, with TRBD1 matching 10 bases. This CDR3 is 14 amino acids long. After removal of 3 bases from V and 5 bases from J, the junction contained 2 bases not matched to a gene. Germline V gene sequence: CDR1 LNHNV, CDR2 YYDKDF (reference sequence). This CDR3 reads CATSRTGGEDTQYF. In DNA form, the CDR3 reads TGTGCCACCAGCAGGACAGGGGGCGAAGATACGCAGTATTTT.

This clonotype came up many times. V and J are TRBV7-9 and TRBJ2-1; D is possibly TRBD2 (5 bases). The V gene lost 5 bases and the J gene lost 4 bases, with 15 bases spanning the gap. This CDR3 region has 15 residues. Germline lookup yields CDR1 SEHNR and CDR2 FQNEAQ (reference sequence). This chain's CDR3 is CASSKPGISYNEQFF. The CDR3 DNA reads TGTGCCAGCAGCAAACCGGGAATTTCTTACAATGAGCAGTTCTTC.

This clonotype turned up a few times. The genes are TRBV10-3 and TRBJ1-1; D is unclear. The CDR3 contains 15 residues. In germline, CDR1 is ENHRY, CDR2 SYGVKD. Trimming took 3 bases from V and 0 from J, leaving 11 bases between them. The CDR3 DNA reads TGTGCCATCAGTGATAGGGTAGGCGTGAACACTGAAGCTTTCTTT. It codes for CAISDRVGVNTEAFF.

Points on this clonotype: This may be a read error: a much more frequent sequence differs by one nucleotide. The chain carries TRBV6-5 and TRBJ2-3; the D gene is possibly TRBD1 (6 bases). CDR3 length: 14 amino acids. In germline, CDR1 is MNHEY, CDR2 SVGAGI. CDR3: CASSYLGDTDTQDF. The CDR3 DNA is TGTGCCAGCAGTTACCTGGGGGACACAGATACGCAGGATTTT.

This clonotype was seen at least ten times. The rearrangement uses TRBV6-1 and TRBJ1-5, with D possibly matching TRBD1 (5 bases). The CDR3 contains 14 residues. CDR1 MNHNS and CDR2 SASEGT come from the germline V gene. V lost 11 bases and J 4 bases, leaving 18 bases between the germline ends. The CDR3: CASARTHINQPQHF. The CDR3 DNA follows: TGTGCCTCCGCACGGACACACATTAATCAGCCCCAGCATTTT.

This clonotype was seen many times. The chain uses TRBV20-1 and TRBJ2-1; TRBD1 aligns across 7 bases. The length of the CDR3 is 15 residues. Germline trimming cut 1 base from V and 8 bases from J; bases unmatched to any gene: 11. Germline CDR1 is DFQATT and CDR2 is SNEGSKA (reference sequence). The CDR3, as DNA: TGCAGTGCTAGAGCTCCACAGGGGAGAGGGGATGAGCAGTTCTTC. This translates into CSARAPQGRGDEQFF.

This clonotype showed up many times. This chain joins TRBV29-1 and TRBJ2-4, with a weak D call TRBD1 (6 bases). From germline, CDR1 is SQVTM and CDR2 ANQGSEA. CDR3 length: 11 residues. V was clipped by 5 bases and J by 9 bases, with 11 bases between them. As DNA, the CDR3 is TGCAGCGTTCGGGCAGGGGCCATTCAGTACTTC. Protein: CSVRAGAIQYF.

This clonotype was counted a few times. This CDR3 reads CSAREDGGATDTQYF. In DNA form, the CDR3 reads TGCAGTGCTAGAGAAGACGGGGGGGCCACAGATACGCAGTATTTT. The chain carries TRBV20-1 and TRBJ2-3; 8 nucleotides align to TRBD2. CDR1 and CDR2 from the germline V gene are DFQATT and SNEGSKA (reference sequence). This CDR3 region has 15 residues. Trimming removed 0 bases from V and 2 bases from J; junction bases left unmatched: 4.

This sequence joins TRBV6-5 and TRBJ1-2, with D perhaps matching TRBD1 (6 bases). V was pared by 6 bases and J by 1 base, with 15 bases between. This CDR3 spans 15 amino acids. In germline, CDR1 is MNHEY, CDR2 SVGAGI. DNA of the CDR3: TGTGCCAGCAGCAACGAGGGGGGGTATAACTATGGCTACACCTTC. It yields the protein CASSNEGGYNYGYTF.